The source of this T cell receptor beta chain is a study of blood T cell repertoires in COVID-19. Study information: Whether acute or convalescent, the COVID-19 samples came from the United States, Italy and Spain. PBMCs, B-cell-depleted T cells, or T cells provided the cDNA or gDNA that made up the material.

Trimming took 4 bases from V and 0 from J, leaving 13 bases between them. This CDR3 region has 15 residues. The germline V gene encodes CDR1 LNHDA and CDR2 SQIVND (reference sequence). Per the authors' pipeline: Researchers report that nucleated cell counts were estimated from reference gene primer amplification. The data were produced by immunoSEQ multiplex PCR, yet TCRdb's version contains in-frame clones alone and is incomplete. That table gives V, J and clone size, and the DNA gave D and trimming. The top ten hold around 13% of the sample, which has tens of thousands of clones, about nine tenths seen once.

The V and J genes are TRBV19 and TRBJ2-7; D remains ambiguous. This TCR came from a human donor with active COVID-19. The donor label of this sample is uncertain. Sequencing was done on a sample of peripheral blood. The chain's CDR3 is CASSTPRRHSYEQYF. The CDR3 DNA sequence: TGTGCCAGTAGTACCCCTCGGCGGCACTCCTACGAGCAGTACTTC.